This T cell receptor (beta chain) appears in the sequencing data of a study of T cells in Graves' hyperthyroidism and ophthalmopathy. The CDR3 covers 12 residues. Germline V gene data show CDR1 as KGHDR and CDR2 as SFDVKD. Trimming took 9 bases from V and 7 from J; bases not matched to a gene: 7. RNA transcripts gave rise to amplified TCR beta CDR3 regions. The TCR CDR3 was amplified in a first-round RT-PCR using the HTBI primer set. TCRdb re-analysed the multiplex PCR reads in MiXCR, keeping a single row per CDR3 protein. The table includes under 700,000 distinct CDR3 sequences, around 45% detected once. Subjects aged 18 to 65 presented with newly diagnosed hyperthyroidism of less than 2 months' duration. Uncontrolled infection, other autoimmune disease, pregnancy or lactation excluded patients. Clinical symptoms, serum thyroxine and TRAb, thyroid ultrasound and orbital computed tomography together formed the diagnostic basis.

The specimen sequenced was peripheral blood or thyroid tissue (not recorded which). The TCR comes from a young woman with Graves' hyperthyroidism. V is TRBV24-1 and J is TRBJ2-5, with 7 nucleotides matching TRBD1. The CDR3: CATPPRTGTQYF. The CDR3 DNA follows: TGTGCCACCCCTCCTAGGACAGGGACCCAGTACTTC.